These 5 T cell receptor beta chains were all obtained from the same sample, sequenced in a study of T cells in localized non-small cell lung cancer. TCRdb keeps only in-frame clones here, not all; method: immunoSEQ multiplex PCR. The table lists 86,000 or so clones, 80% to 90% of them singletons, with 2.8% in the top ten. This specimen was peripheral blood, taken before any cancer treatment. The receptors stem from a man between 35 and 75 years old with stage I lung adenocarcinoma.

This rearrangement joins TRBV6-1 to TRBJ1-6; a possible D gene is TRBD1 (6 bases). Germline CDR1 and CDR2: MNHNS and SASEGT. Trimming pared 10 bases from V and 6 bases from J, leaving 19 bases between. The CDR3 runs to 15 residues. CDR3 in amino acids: CATLQGGRLNSPLHF. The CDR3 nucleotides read TGTGCCACCCTACAGGGAGGCAGGCTTAATTCACCCCTCCACTTT.

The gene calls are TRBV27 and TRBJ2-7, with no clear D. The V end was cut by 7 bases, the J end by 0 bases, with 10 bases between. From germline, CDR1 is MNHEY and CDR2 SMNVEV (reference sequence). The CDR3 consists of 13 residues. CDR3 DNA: TGTGCCAGCATGCGTCCCAGCTCCTACGAGCAGTACTTC. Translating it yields CASMRPSSYEQYF.

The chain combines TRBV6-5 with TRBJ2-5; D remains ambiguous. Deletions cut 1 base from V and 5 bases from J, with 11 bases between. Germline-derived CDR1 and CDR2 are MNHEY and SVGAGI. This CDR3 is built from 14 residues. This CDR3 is CASSYLARKETQYF. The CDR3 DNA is TGTGCCAGCAGTTACTTGGCCAGAAAGGAGACCCAGTACTTC.

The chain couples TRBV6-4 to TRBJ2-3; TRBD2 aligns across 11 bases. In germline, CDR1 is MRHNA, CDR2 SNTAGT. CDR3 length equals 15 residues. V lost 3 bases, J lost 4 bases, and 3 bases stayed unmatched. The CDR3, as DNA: TGTGCCAGCAGTGAAACTAGCGGGAGCGCAGATACGCAGTATTTT. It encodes CASSETSGSADTQYF.

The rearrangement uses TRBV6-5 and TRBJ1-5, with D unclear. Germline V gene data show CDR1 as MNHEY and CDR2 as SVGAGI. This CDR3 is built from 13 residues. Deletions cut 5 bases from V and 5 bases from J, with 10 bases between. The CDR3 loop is CASSASSHQPQHF. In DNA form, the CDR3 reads TGTGCCAGCAGTGCCTCTTCTCATCAGCCCCAGCATTTT.